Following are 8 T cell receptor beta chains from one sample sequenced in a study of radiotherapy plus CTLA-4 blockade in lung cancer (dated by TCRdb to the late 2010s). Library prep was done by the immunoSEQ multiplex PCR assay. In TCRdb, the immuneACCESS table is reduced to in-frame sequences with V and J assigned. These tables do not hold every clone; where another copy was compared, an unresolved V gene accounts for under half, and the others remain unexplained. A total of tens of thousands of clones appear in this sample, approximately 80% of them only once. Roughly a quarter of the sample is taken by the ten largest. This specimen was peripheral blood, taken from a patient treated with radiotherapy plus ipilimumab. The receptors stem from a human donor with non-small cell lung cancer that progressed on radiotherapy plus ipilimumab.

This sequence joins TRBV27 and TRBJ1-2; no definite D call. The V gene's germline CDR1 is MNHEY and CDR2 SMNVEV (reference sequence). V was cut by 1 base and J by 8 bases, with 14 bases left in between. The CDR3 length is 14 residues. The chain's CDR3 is CASSLYMGSWGYTF. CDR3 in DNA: TGTGCCAGCAGTTTATATATGGGGTCTTGGGGCTACACCTTC.

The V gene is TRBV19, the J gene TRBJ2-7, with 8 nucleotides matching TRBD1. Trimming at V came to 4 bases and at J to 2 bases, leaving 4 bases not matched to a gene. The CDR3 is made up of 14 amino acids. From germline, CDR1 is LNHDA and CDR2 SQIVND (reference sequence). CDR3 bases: TGTGCCAGTAGTAAGGCAGGGGGCACCTACGAGCAGTACTTC. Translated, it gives CASSKAGGTYEQYF.

The CDR3 bases are TGCGCCAGCAGCTTTTCAGAGACCCAGTACTTC. Its protein product is CASSFSETQYF. This sequence joins TRBV5-1 and TRBJ2-5; no clear D gene. CDR3 length: 11 residues. CDR1 SGHRS and CDR2 YFSETQ come from the germline V gene. V shed 2 bases and J shed 4 bases, with 3 bases lying between them.

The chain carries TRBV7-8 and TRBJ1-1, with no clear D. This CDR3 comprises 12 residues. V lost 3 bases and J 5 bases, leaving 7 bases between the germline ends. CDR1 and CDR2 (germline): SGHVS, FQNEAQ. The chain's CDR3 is CASSLRWTEAFF. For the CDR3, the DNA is TGTGCCAGCAGCTTGCGGTGGACTGAAGCTTTCTTT. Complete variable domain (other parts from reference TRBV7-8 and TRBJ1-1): GAGVSQSPRYKVAKRGQDVALRCDPISGHVSLFWYQQALGQGPEFLTYFQNEAQLDKSGLPSDRFFAERPEGSVSTLKIQRTQQEDSAVYLCASSLRWTEAFFGQGTRLTVV.

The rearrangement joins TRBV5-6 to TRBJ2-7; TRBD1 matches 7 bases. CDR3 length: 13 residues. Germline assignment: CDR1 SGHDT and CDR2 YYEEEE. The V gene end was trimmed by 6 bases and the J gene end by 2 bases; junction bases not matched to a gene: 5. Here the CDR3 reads CASMAQGAYEQYF. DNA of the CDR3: TGTGCCAGCATGGCCCAGGGGGCCTACGAGCAGTACTTC.

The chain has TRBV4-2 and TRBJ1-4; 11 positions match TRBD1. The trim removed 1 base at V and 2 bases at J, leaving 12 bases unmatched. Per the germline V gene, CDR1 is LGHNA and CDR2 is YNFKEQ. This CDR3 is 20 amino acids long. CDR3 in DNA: TGTGCCAGCAGCCAAGTGAGAGGGACAGGGGGGTTCCCGACTAATGAAAAACTGTTTTTT. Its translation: CASSQVRGTGGFPTNEKLFF.

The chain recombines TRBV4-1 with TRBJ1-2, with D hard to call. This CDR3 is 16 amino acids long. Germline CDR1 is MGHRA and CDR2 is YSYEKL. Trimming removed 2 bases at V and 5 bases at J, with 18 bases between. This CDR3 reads CASSQPAGPRRYGYTF. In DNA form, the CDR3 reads TGCGCCAGCAGCCAACCGGCGGGCCCGCGGAGATATGGCTACACCTTC.

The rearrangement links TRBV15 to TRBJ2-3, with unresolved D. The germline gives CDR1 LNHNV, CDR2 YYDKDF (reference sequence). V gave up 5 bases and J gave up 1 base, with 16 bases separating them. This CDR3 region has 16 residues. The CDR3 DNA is TGTGCCACCAGCGAGAAGATATACCTCGGCACAGATACGCAGTATTTT. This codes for CATSEKIYLGTDTQYF. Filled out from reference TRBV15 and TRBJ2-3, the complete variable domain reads DAMVIQNPRYQVTQFGKPVTLSCSQTLNHNVMYWYQQKSSQAPKLLFHYYDKDFNNEADTPDNFQSRRPNTSFCFLDIRSPGLGDTAMYLCATSEKIYLGTDTQYFGPGTRLTVL.